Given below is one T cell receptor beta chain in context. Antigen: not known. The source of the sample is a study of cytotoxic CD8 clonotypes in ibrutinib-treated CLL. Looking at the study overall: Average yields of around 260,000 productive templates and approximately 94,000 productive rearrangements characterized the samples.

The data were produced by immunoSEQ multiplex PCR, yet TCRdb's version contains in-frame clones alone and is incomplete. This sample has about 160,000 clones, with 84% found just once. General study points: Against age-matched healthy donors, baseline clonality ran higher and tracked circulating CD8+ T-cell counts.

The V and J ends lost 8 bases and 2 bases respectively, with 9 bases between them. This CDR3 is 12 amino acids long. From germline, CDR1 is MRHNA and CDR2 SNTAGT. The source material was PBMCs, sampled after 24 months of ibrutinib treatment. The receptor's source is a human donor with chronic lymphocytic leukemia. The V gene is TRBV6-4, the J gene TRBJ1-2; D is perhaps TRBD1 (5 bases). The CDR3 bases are TGTGCCAGCCGGGACTTAAACTATGGCTACACCTTC. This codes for CASRDLNYGYTF.